This TCR beta chain was documented in a study of T cell repertoires in cytomegalovirus infection. Study summary: Public TCR beta signatures were indicative of both CMV infection and a matching HLA type.

Using its own MiXCR run on the reads, TCRdb lists one record per CDR3 protein. Among tens of thousands of distinct CDR3 sequences listed, more than 3% were seen once. Points from the study as a whole: CMV-specific HLA-C-restricted TCR beta clonotypes dominated the ex vivo response. Summed public TCR beta family frequency identified CMV carriers bearing the relevant HLA.

Germline CDR1 and CDR2: SGHTA and FQGNSA. CDR3 length equals 15 residues. With 3 bases clipped from V and 7 bases from J, the junction kept 3 bases outside the gene matches. There are many counts of this clonotype. The antigen is not known. Input material: PBMCs. The TCR sequence derives from a human donor in good health (CMV status not recorded). Some clones in this sample may be carry-over from other donors' samples. J is TRBJ1-6 and V is TRBV7-2, with TRBD1 matching over 10 bases. CDR3 sequence reads: CASSFRTGGNSPLHF. The CDR3 nucleotides are TGTGCCAGCAGCTTCCGGACAGGGGGGAATTCACCCCTCCACTTT.